This T cell receptor beta chain came from a study of STAT5B mutations in CD4+ large granular lymphocyte leukemia. Whole-study context: Among healthy controls, a particular HLA allele went with more CDR3 'QG' motifs.

Study outcomes and limitations: Less than 30% of private leukemic clonotypes occurred rarely in other patients' non-leukemic repertoires.

J lost 3 bases, V lost 5 bases, and 20 bases had no gene match. This CDR3 comprises 19 residues. Looked up from germline, CDR1 is SGHNT and CDR2 is YENEEA. Authors' methods: Productive clonotypes were detectable down to 2.59 x 10-5 frequency. Clones were sequenced by immunoSEQ multiplex PCR, and TCRdb holds only the in-frame ones, with some missing. V, J and clone size were drawn from that table, and D and trimming were deduced from the DNA. Of 30,000 or so clones detected, approximately 80% appear once; the ten largest clones hold approximately 2.3%. Note on this clone: Its target is unknown.

Sequenced: CD4+ T cells from blood buffy coats. The chain employs TRBV11-3 and TRBJ1-2; 8 bases are a match to TRBD1. The receptor comes from a human donor in good health. CDR3 sequence reads: CASSPLGSGRGRDHYGYTF. In DNA form, the CDR3 reads TGTGCCAGCAGCCCCCTAGGGTCTGGCAGGGGGCGAGATCACTATGGCTACACCTTC.